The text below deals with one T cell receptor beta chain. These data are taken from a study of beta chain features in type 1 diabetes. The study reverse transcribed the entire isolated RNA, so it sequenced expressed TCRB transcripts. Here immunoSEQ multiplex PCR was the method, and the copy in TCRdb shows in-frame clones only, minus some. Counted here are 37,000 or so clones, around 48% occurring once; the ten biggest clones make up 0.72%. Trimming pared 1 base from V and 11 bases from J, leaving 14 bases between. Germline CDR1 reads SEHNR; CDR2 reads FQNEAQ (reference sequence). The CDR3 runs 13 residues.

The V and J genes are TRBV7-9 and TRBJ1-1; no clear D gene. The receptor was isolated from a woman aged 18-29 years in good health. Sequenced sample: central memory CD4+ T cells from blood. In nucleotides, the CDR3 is TGTGCCAGCAGCTTAGTGACCGGGGTTGACGCTTTCTTT. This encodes CASSLVTGVDAFF.